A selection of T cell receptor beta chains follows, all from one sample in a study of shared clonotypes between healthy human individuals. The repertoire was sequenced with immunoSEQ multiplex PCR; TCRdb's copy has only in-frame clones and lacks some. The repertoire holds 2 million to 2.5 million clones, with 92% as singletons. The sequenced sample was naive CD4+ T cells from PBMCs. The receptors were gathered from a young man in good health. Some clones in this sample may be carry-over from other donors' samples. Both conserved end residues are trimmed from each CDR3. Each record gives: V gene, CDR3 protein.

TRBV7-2 ASSPEAAGNTIY
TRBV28 ASSTGGVSGEQY
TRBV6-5 ASSYSAGLETQY
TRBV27 ASNPKGFGELF
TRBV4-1 ASSQELMGSDTQY
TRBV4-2 ASSQVTSGILNEQY
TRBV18 ASLTSGQGGGEQF
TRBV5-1 ASSYDGANYGYT
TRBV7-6 ASSSWSSSYEQY
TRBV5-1 ASSSDWVMGGEQY
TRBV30 ASEGGSTYNEQF
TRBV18 ASSPPTKETQY
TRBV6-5 ASSYNPGTNTGELF
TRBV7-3 ASSLASGQNTEAF
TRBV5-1 ASSSGAIGYEQY
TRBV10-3 AISESASSYGYT
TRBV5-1 ASSLALSGNTGELF
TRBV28 ASSENTGLLNAF
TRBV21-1 ASSKLTGESSYEQY
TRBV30 AWSVYLNTGELF
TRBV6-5 ASSSQGFSPLH
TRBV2 ASTPDRVKQPQH
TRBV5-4 ASSPGKGGTGELF
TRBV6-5 ASSYTAQETQY
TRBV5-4 ASSLELANRDEQF